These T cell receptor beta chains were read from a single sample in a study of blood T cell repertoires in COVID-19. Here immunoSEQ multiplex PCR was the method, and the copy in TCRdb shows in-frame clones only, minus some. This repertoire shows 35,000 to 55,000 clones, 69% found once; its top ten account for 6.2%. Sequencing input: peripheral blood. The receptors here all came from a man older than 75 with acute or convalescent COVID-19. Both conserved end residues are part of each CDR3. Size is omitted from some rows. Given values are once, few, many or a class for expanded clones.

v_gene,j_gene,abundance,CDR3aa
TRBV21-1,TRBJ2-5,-,CASSKIGTSVTNRETQYF
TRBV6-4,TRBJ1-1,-,CASRLQENTEAFF
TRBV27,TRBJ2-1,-,CASSKPGGVLFF
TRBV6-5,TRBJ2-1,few,CASVREGYNEQFF
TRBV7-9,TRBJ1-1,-,CASSLGDRGFVEAFF
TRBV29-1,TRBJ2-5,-,CSVDRGIGETQYF
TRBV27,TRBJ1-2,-,CASSLLGQGAFGYTF
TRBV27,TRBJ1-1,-,CASSLGQWNTEAFF
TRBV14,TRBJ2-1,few,CASSQETPASYNEQFF
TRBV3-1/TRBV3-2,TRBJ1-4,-,CASSQDLTGGETNEKLFF
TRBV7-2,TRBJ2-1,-,CASSRGQHLSSYNEQFF
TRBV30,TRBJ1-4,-,CAWGTGTEKLFF
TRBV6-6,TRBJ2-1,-,CASTKGGGVYNEQFF
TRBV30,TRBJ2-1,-,CAWSATSGYNEQFF
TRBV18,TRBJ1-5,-,CASSPDRAGAANQPQHF
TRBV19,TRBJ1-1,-,CASRKDRDEAFF
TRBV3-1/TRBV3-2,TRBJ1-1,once,CASSQEGLGGVGTEAFF
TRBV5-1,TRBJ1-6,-,CASSLGTLGNSPLHF
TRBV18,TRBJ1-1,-,CASSLSQGGTEAFF
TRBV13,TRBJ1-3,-,CASSLVILITGNTIYF
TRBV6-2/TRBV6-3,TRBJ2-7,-,CASSYERAGGPVEQYF
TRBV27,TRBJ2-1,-,CASNPTSPTYNEQFF
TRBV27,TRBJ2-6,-,CASSPRGSGANVLTF
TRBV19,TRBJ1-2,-,CASSEARDSLRGYTF
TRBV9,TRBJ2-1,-,CASSVGADNEQFF
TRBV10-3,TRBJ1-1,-,CAITQGQGTYTEAFF
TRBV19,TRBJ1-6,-,CASRGQGVNSPLHF
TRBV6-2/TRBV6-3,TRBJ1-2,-,CASSLVFGGYTF
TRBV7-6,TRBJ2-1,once,CASSSGTSGSYNEQFF
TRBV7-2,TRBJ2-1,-,CASSQGQGSNEQFF
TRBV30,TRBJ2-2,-,CAWDIAGLNTGELFF
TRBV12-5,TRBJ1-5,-,CASVKQGARSQPQHF
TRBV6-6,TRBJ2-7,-,CASSSTARDTSYEQYF
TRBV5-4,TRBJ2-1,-,CASSPPVGDEQFF
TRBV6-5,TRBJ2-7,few,CASRVGRSGSYEQYF
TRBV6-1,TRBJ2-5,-,CASSESGTAETQYF
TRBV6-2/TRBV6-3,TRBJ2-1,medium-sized,CASSSLGLNRHNEQFF
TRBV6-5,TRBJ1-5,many,CASQPGTGEVQPQHF
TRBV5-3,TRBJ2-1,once,CARSRGSGASYNEQFF
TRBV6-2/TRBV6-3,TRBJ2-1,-,CASSNQAGGGNEQFF
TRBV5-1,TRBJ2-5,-,CASSRGQGWETQYF
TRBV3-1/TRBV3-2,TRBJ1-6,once,CASRSNRGHNSPLHF
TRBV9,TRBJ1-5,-,CASSVVRGRVPSNQPQHF
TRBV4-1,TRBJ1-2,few,CASSPGSYYGYTF
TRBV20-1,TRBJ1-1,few,CSANLGPGFF
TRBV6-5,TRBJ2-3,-,CASSYSMAGGTDTQYF
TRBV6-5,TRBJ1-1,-,CASRPTFSMNTEAFF
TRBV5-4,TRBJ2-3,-,CASSFGGLTDTQYF
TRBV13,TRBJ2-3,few,CASSLFGSSTDTQYF
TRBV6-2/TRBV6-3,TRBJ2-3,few,CASSPPKRGTDTQYF
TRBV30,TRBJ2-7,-,CAWRGGTSSAYEQYF
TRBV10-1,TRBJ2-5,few,CASSEMTSQETQYF
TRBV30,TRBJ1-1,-,CAWSVSRGGEAFF
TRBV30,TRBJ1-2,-,CAWSAGQAANYGYTF
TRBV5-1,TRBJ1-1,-,CASSTNRGWDTEAFF
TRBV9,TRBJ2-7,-,CASSRWGSGRIFEQYF
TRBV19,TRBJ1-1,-,CASSIGEGSVTEAFF